This passage covers 15 T cell receptor beta chains from one sample sequenced in a study of blood T cell repertoires in COVID-19. Clones were read by immunoSEQ multiplex PCR, and TCRdb kept only the in-frame ones, dropping some. The table records about 400,000 clones, approximately 86% of them present only once. Specimen: peripheral blood. These receptor sequences come from a woman aged 55-69 years with COVID-19, enrolled during active disease.

The V call is TRBV6-2 or TRBV6-3, the J call TRBJ1-1; TRBD1 is a possible D gene (5 bases). V lost 1 base and J lost 4, with 10 bases in between. CDR1 is MNHEY and CDR2 is SVGEGT in the germline V gene. The CDR3 sequence is 14 residues long. CDR3 amino acids: CASSYFPQGTEAFF. CDR3 nucleotide sequence: TGTGCCAGCAGTTACTTCCCGCAGGGCACTGAAGCTTTCTTT.

CDR3: CASSLRQGATGETQYF. The CDR3 DNA sequence: TGTGCCAGCAGCCTTCGACAGGGGGCTACCGGGGAGACCCAGTACTTC. J is TRBJ2-5 and V is TRBV14; 10 nucleotides line up with TRBD1. Per germline, CDR1 SGHDN and CDR2 FVKESK. The CDR3 spans 16 residues. V lost 4 bases to trimming and J lost 5 bases; unmatched junction nucleotides: 10.

CDR3 amino acids: CASKQGAVNTEAFF. CDR3 sequence (DNA): TGTGCCAGCAAGCAGGGGGCGGTAAACACTGAAGCTTTCTTT. This chain uses TRBV21-1 with TRBJ1-1; the table names TRBD1, a call not compared with the DNA. TRBV21-1 is tagged as a pseudogene. CDR3 length: 14 amino acids.

The chain carries TRBV6-6 and TRBJ1-4; D is perhaps TRBD1 (6 bases). Between the trimmed V and J ends, which lost 0 bases and 4 bases, there was a span of 9 bases. CDR3 length equals 15 residues. The V gene's germline CDR1 is MNHNY and CDR2 SVGAGI (reference sequence). CDR3 loop: CASSYSGQYNEKLFF. The CDR3 DNA reads TGTGCCAGCAGTTACTCTGGACAGTATAATGAAAAACTGTTTTTT.

The chain combines TRBV14 with TRBJ1-2; perhaps TRBD1 as D (5 bases). Trimming shortened V by 0 bases and J by 0 bases, and 8 bases separated the two germline ends. The germline V gene encodes CDR1 SGHDN and CDR2 FVKESK. This CDR3 region has 15 residues. In DNA, the CDR3 is TGTGCCAGCAGCCAAGATAGGGGAACTAACTATGGCTACACCTTC. It encodes CASSQDRGTNYGYTF.

The V and J genes are TRBV6-5 and TRBJ2-7; 9 nucleotides align to TRBD1. The CDR3 spans 14 residues. Germline assignment: CDR1 MNHEY and CDR2 SVGAGI. J lost 3 bases, V lost 4 bases, and 4 bases had no gene match. CDR3 coding DNA: TGTGCCAGCAGTTTCCGGGACAGGGACTACGAGCAGTACTTC. The encoded protein is CASSFRDRDYEQYF.

This chain links TRBV12-3 or TRBV12-4 with TRBJ1-5; TRBD1 aligns across 7 bases. V gave up 6 bases and J gave up 7 bases; unmatched junction bases: 6. The CDR3 runs to 13 residues. The CDR3 DNA reads TGTGCCAGCAGGGGGGACAGTGCCCAGCCCCAGCATTTT. Its translation: CASRGDSAQPQHF.

The chain uses TRBV7-2 and TRBJ1-2; TRBD1 might be the D (5 bases). V gave up 1 base and J gave up 7 bases, with 7 bases separating them. Germline lookup yields CDR1 SGHTA and CDR2 FQGNSA. The CDR3 has 12 residues. DNA for the CDR3: TGTGCCAGCAGCTTAGGGGGCGCTGGCTACACCTTC. Amino acid sequence: CASSLGGAGYTF. Based on the CDR3 plus reference TRBV7-2 and TRBJ1-2, the full variable domain is GAGVSQSPSNKVTEKGKDVELRCDPISGHTALYWYRQSLGQGLEFLIYFQGNSAPDKSGLPSDRFSAERTGGSVSTLTIQRTQQEDSAVYLCASSLGGAGYTFGSGTRLTVV.

This chain joins TRBV29-1 and TRBJ2-3; perhaps TRBD1 as D (6 bases). This CDR3 contains 15 residues. Germline V lookup: CDR1 SQVTM, CDR2 ANQGSEA. Deletions cut 6 bases from V and 0 bases from J, with 16 bases between. CDR3 residues: CSVPVGAGSTDTQYF. Here the CDR3 DNA reads TGCAGCGTCCCCGTGGGGGCAGGGAGCACAGATACGCAGTATTTT.

This clone was counted between two and nine times. CDR3 region: CASSQYTEGGYTF. The CDR3 DNA reads as TGTGCCAGCAGCCAGTATACGGAGGGTGGCTACACCTTC. This chain connects TRBV4-2 to TRBJ1-2, with D hard to call. CDR1 is LGHNA and CDR2 is YNFKEQ in the germline V gene. With 3 bases removed from V and 7 bases from J, the gap between germline ends came to 12 bases. The CDR3 extends over 13 amino acids.

The chain's CDR3 is CAISDPGGDTQYF. The CDR3 bases are TGTGCCATCAGTGACCCAGGGGGTGATACGCAGTATTTT. The chain is built from TRBV10-3 and TRBJ2-3; 7 bases align to TRBD1. This CDR3 is built from 13 residues. Germline V gene sequence: CDR1 ENHRY, CDR2 SYGVKD. V trimming: 3 bases; J trimming: 6 bases; junction bases outside the gene matches: 3.

This chain links TRBV6-5 with TRBJ2-7, with 10 bases matching TRBD2. The CDR3 has 16 amino acids. Trimming at V came to 3 bases and at J to 0 bases, leaving 5 bases not matched to a gene. Germline V CDR1 and CDR2: MNHEY, SVGAGI. In DNA, the CDR3 is TGTGCCAGCAGTTATACAGCGGGGGGGAGCTCCTACGAGCAGTACTTC. Translating it yields CASSYTAGGSSYEQYF.

This clone has just one count. This chain connects TRBV6-6 to TRBJ2-3, with D perhaps matching TRBD1 (6 bases). The CDR3 is 15 residues long. V lost 2 bases, J lost 0 bases, and 9 bases lay in between. Germline values: CDR1 MNHNY, CDR2 SVGAGI (reference sequence). Written as DNA, the CDR3 is TGTGCCAGCAGTTACGAGGGGGATAGCACAGATACGCAGTATTTT. It encodes CASSYEGDSTDTQYF.

The chain links TRBV19 to TRBJ2-3; 7 bases are a match to TRBD2. With 5 bases clipped from V and 4 bases from J, the junction kept 9 bases outside the gene matches. Germline CDR1 LNHDA, CDR2 SQIVND (reference sequence). This CDR3 has 15 residues. CDR3 in DNA: TGTGCCAGTAGTGTTCTAGCGGACGGCCCAGATACGCAGTATTTT. Its protein product is CASSVLADGPDTQYF.

This chain links TRBV7-9 with TRBJ2-2; possibly TRBD2 for D (6 bases). There are 14 residues in the CDR3. Germline loops: CDR1 SEHNR, CDR2 FQNEAQ (reference sequence). V was shortened by 6 bases and J by 2 bases, with 10 bases between the two germline ends. CDR3 loop: CASSPGTNTGELFF. CDR3 sequence (DNA): TGTGCCAGCAGTCCCGGGACTAACACCGGGGAGCTGTTTTTT.